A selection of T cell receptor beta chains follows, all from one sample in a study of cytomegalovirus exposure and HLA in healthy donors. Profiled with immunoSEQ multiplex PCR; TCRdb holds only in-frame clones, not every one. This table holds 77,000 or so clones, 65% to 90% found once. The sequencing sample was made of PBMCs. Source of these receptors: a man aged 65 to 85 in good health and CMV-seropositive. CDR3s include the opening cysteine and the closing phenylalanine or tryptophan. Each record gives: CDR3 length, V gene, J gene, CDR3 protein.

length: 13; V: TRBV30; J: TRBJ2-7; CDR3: CAWKGDSSYEQYF
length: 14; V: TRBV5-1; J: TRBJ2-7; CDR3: CASSEDRGPYEQYF
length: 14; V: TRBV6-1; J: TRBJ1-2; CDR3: CASSEFTDNYGYTF
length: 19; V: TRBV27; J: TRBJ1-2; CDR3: CASSFHPRQTGEVRYGYTF
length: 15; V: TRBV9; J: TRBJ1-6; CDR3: CASSVSPGVNSPLHF
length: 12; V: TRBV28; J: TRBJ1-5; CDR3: CASSSGRQPQHF
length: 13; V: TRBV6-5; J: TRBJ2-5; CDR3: CASSYGEVETQYF
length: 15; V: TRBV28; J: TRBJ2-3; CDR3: CASSRLTGLADTQYF
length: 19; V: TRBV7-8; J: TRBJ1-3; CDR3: CASSVPARLGGSSGNTIYF
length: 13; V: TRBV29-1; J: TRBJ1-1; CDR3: CSAALGANTEAFF
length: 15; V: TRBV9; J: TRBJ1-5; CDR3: CASSISGTVDQPQHF
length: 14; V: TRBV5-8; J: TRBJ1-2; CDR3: CASSFFPRNYGYTF
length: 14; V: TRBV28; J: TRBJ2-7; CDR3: CASRSSGRTYEQYF
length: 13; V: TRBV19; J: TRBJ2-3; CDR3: CASSGTNTDTQYF
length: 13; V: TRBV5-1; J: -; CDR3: CASSGGQDHEQYF
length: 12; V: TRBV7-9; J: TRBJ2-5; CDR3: CASSLLEETQYF
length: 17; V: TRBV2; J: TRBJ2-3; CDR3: CASSEGSGRGMTDTQYF
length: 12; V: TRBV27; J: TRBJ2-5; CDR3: CASRRGGETQYF
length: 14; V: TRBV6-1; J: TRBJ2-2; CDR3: CASREDPRSGELFF
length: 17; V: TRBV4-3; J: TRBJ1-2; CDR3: CASSQDTGTGANYGYTF
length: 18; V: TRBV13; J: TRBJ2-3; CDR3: CASSLTLAGGENTDTQYF
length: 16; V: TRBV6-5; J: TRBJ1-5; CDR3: CASSYSQDRVGQPQHF
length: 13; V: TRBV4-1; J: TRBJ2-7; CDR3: CASSQDGTGEQYF
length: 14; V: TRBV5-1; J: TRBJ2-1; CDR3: CASSLGLPYNEQFF
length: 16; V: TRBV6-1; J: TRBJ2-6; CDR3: CASSEGAFSGANVLTF
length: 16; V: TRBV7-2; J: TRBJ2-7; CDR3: CASSLSGAPTSYEQYF
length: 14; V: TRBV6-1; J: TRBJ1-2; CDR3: CASSRETGFYGYTF
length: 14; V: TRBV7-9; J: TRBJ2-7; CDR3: CASSPSGSTHEQYF
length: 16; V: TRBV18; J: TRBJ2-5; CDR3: CASSPPSRPIQETQYF
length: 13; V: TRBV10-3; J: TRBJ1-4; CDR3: CAISRQGEEKLFF
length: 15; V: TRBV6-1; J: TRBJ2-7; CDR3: CASKSPQGRAYEQYF
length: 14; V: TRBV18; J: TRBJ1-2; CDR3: CASSPAGGEVGYTF
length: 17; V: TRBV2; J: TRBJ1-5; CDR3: CASSEQQGWGANQPQHF
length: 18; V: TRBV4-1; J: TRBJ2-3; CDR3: CASSQPGGRQGVGDTQYF
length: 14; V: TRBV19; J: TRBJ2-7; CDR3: CASSKGGGSYEQYF
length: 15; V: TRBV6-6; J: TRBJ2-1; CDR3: CASTPGLGGGNEQFF
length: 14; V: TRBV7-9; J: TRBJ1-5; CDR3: CASSQGQAAEPQHF
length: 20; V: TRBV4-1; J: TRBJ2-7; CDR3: CASSQDRGQGGPISSYEQYF
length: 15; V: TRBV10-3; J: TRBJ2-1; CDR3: CAISNQRRAYNEQFF
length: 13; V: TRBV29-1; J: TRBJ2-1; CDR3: CSVATSGGLEQFF
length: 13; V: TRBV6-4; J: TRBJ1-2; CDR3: CASSAGLNYGYTF